One and the same sample provided the 30 T cell receptor beta chains below, sequenced in a study of T cells in Graves' hyperthyroidism and ophthalmopathy. Authors of the study amplified TCR beta CDR3 regions from RNA transcripts. HTBI primers were used for first-round RT-PCR of the TCR CDR3. A single record per CDR3 protein comes from TCRdb applying MiXCR to the multiplex PCR reads. Seen here are around 250,000 distinct CDR3 sequences, about 15% observed once, and the top ten hold more than 10%. Sequenced: blood. The source is a woman aged 40 to 50 with Graves' hyperthyroidism that later progressed to Graves' ophthalmopathy.

This clonotype was seen ten or more times. The chain uses TRBV10-3 and TRBJ2-7; D gene unclear. Germline-derived CDR1 and CDR2 are ENHRY and SYGVKD. The CDR3 runs to 14 residues. V lost 4 bases to trimming and J lost 7 bases, with 17 bases between them. Written as DNA, the CDR3 is TGTGCCATCAGTGTTGTCTCGGATCTTGGGGAGCAGTACTTC. This gives the protein CAISVVSDLGEQYF.

This clonotype was counted many times. The chain has TRBV12-3 or TRBV12-4 and TRBJ2-7; D tentatively reads TRBD1 or TRBD2 (5 bases each). The CDR3 length is 15 residues. Trimming shortened V by 2 bases and J by 2 bases, and 13 bases separated the two germline ends. As DNA, the CDR3 is TGTGCCAGCAGTTTACTCTGGGACCGAACCTACGAGCAGTACTTC. Translating it yields CASSLLWDRTYEQYF.

This clonotype was picked up many times. The gene calls are TRBV20-1 and TRBJ2-7, with D uncertain. The ends were cut back, 5 bases at V and 3 bases at J, with 5 bases in the middle. CDR3 length: 10 amino acids. CDR1 is DFQATT, CDR2 SNEGSKA, per germline (reference sequence). For the CDR3, the DNA is TGCAGTGCTGGAAACTACGAGCAGTACTTC. Translation: CSAGNYEQYF.

The table lists this clonotype with a few counts. A much larger clone differs from this one at a single base, so this may be a read error. The chain carries TRBV20-1 and TRBJ2-1; D is undetermined. CDR3 length: 10 residues. Germline CDR1 and CDR2: DFQATT and SNEGSKA (reference sequence). CDR3 sequence reads: CGARTQPQFF. The CDR3 DNA reads as TGCGGTGCTAGGACCCAGCCCCAGTTCTTC.

CDR3: CASSQEGQRNSPLHF. CDR3 nucleotide sequence: TGCGCCAGCAGCCAAGAGGGACAGCGTAATTCACCCCTCCACTTT. V usage is TRBV4-1 and J usage is TRBJ1-6; 7 nucleotides match TRBD1. The CDR3 has 15 amino acids. Losses at the gene ends were 0 bases for V and 6 bases for J; bases not matched to a gene: 2. Germline assignment: CDR1 MGHRA and CDR2 YSYEKL.

This clonotype was seen ten or more times. V gene TRBV20-1 combines with J gene TRBJ2-7; 15 bases align to TRBD2. The trim removed 3 bases at V and 0 bases at J, leaving 3 bases unmatched. Germline V gene sequence: CDR1 DFQATT, CDR2 SNEGSKA (reference sequence). CDR3 size: 16 residues. This CDR3 is CSARGTSGRPSYEQYF. CDR3 sequence (DNA): TGCAGTGCTAGGGGGACTAGCGGGAGGCCCTCCTACGAGCAGTACTTC.

This clonotype appeared many times. The rearrangement joins TRBV2 to TRBJ1-5, with D perhaps matching TRBD1 (5 bases). The CDR3 is 14 amino acids. CDR1 SNHLY and CDR2 FYNNEI come from the germline V gene. Trimming removed 6 bases at V and 4 bases at J, with 13 bases between. This chain's CDR3 is CASRVDSQNQPQHF. The CDR3 bases are TGTGCCAGCAGAGTAGACAGCCAGAATCAGCCCCAGCATTTT.

This clonotype was counted at least ten times. The V gene is TRBV27, the J gene TRBJ2-6, with D uncertain. The CDR3 sequence is 16 residues long. Germline V lookup: CDR1 MNHEY, CDR2 SMNVEV (reference sequence). With 6 bases removed from V and 1 base from J, the gap between germline ends came to 13 bases. CDR3 nucleotide sequence: TGTGCCAGCAGGCCCCCCTTTCGGTCTGGGGCCAACGTCCTGACTTTC. Protein sequence: CASRPPFRSGANVLTF.

At least ten counts were recorded for this clonotype. V and J are TRBV15 and TRBJ1-1; unclear D gene. V dropped 1 base and J dropped 5 bases, with 11 bases sitting between them. The CDR3 is 14 residues long. Germline CDR1 LNHNV, CDR2 YYDKDF (reference sequence). This chain's CDR3 is CATSRVVGGTEAFF. The CDR3 region has the DNA TGTGCCACCAGCAGAGTGGTGGGTGGTACTGAAGCTTTCTTT. Supplemented by reference TRBV15 and TRBJ1-1, the full variable domain reads DAMVIQNPRYQVTQFGKPVTLSCSQTLNHNVMYWYQQKSSQAPKLLFHYYDKDFNNEADTPDNFQSRRPNTSFCFLDIRSPGLGDTAMYLCATSRVVGGTEAFFGQGTRLTVV.

This clonotype was found many times. The rearrangement uses TRBV5-1 and TRBJ2-3; maybe TRBD1 (5 bases). The CDR3 has 15 amino acids. Trimming pared 4 bases from V and 2 bases from J, leaving 14 bases between. The germline CDR1 and CDR2 sequences are SGHRS and YFSETQ. Here the CDR3 reads CASSPLGRSTDTQYF. The CDR3 DNA follows: TGCGCCAGCAGCCCCCTGGGGCGGTCCACAGATACGCAGTATTTT.

In this sample, this clonotype turned up many times. The chain couples TRBV27 to TRBJ2-4; 7 nucleotides line up with TRBD1. This CDR3 has 14 amino acids. CDR1 is MNHEY, CDR2 SMNVEV, per germline (reference sequence). The junction had 2 bases not matched to a gene; V was cut back by 5 bases and J by 1 base. In nucleotides, the CDR3 is TGTGCCAGCAGTCCCAGGGGGGCCAAAAACATTCAGTACTTC. Translation gives CASSPRGAKNIQYF.

This clonotype came up a few times. This chain links TRBV20-1 with TRBJ1-2, with TRBD1 as a possible D gene (6 bases). Trimming cost V 0 bases and J 6 bases, with 32 bases left between them. This CDR3 spans 20 amino acids. Germline assignment: CDR1 DFQATT and CDR2 SNEGSKA (reference sequence). In nucleotides, the CDR3 is TGCAGTGCTAGAGATCTGGGAGGGACGGGACAAAGACGGGCGCATCATGGCTACACCTTC. It translates to CSARDLGGTGQRRAHHGYTF.

The chain uses TRBV11-2 and TRBJ1-1; unclear D gene. This CDR3 has 15 residues. Germline values: CDR1 SGHAT, CDR2 FQNNGV. V lost 0 bases and J 1 base, leaving 9 bases between the germline ends. The chain's CDR3 is CASSLEKVWNTEAFF. The CDR3 coding sequence is TGTGCCAGCAGCTTAGAAAAGGTTTGGAACACTGAAGCTTTCTTT. Supplemented by reference TRBV11-2 and TRBJ1-1, the full variable domain reads EAGVAQSPRYKIIEKRQSVAFWCNPISGHATLYWYQQILGQGPKLLIQFQNNGVVDDSQLPKDRFSAERLKGVDSTLKIQPAKLEDSAVYLCASSLEKVWNTEAFFGQGTRLTVV.

The sample holds many counts of this clonotype. V gene TRBV18 combines with J gene TRBJ1-1; TRBD1 is a possible D gene (6 bases). Trimming cost V 2 bases and J 7 bases, with 11 bases left between them. The germline V gene encodes CDR1 KGHSH and CDR2 LQKENI. The CDR3 sequence is 13 residues long. CDR3 region: CASSPTGIDEAFF. The DNA of the CDR3 is TGTGCCAGCTCACCAACAGGGATCGATGAAGCTTTCTTT.

This clonotype was found many times. The CDR3 region has the DNA TGTGCCAGCAAGCTAGCGGGAGGGGCAGATACGCAGTATTTT. Protein: CASKLAGGADTQYF. V gene TRBV12-3 or TRBV12-4 combines with J gene TRBJ2-3; 12 nucleotides match TRBD2. CDR3 length: 14 residues. With V trimmed by 7 bases and J by 4 bases, 3 bases remained unmatched.

This clonotype came up a few times. This sequence joins TRBV27 and TRBJ1-5; 10 bases align to TRBD1. V lost 5 bases and J lost 5; bases outside the gene matches: 9. CDR1 is MNHEY, CDR2 SMNVEV, per germline (reference sequence). This CDR3 has 16 residues. The CDR3 is CASSNLGQGKHQPQHF. Here the CDR3 DNA reads TGTGCCAGCAGTAACCTGGGACAGGGGAAACATCAGCCCCAGCATTTT.

This clonotype was seen ten or more times. Since a much larger clone is just one base distant, this may be a read error. The rearrangement uses TRBV6-1 and TRBJ2-1, with D unresolved. V lost 6 bases, J lost 0 bases, and 6 bases lay in between. Germline V gives CDR1 MNHNS, CDR2 SASEGT. The CDR3 contains 13 residues. CDR3 in amino acids: CASRLSSYNEQFF. CDR3 sequence (DNA): TGTGCCAGCAGATTGAGCTCCTACAATGAGCAGTTCTTC.

This clonotype was detected ten times or more. The chain carries TRBV6-1 and TRBJ2-3, with 12 bases that match TRBD2. There are 17 residues in the CDR3. Trimming removed 5 bases from V and 4 bases from J; junction bases left unmatched: 10. Germline V CDR1 and CDR2: MNHNS, SASEGT. As DNA, the CDR3 is TGTGCCAGCAGTACCTCGTGGCTAGCGGGAGGGGCAGATACGCAGTATTTT. It codes for CASSTSWLAGGADTQYF.

This clonotype has only a few counts. This chain links TRBV28 with TRBJ1-2; 7 nucleotides match TRBD1. The V gene end was trimmed by 3 bases and the J gene end by 5 bases; junction bases not matched to a gene: 9. This CDR3 region has 15 residues. Germline V gene lookup returns CDR1 MDHEN and CDR2 SYDVKM. This CDR3 reads CASSFPGQNIYGYTF. CDR3 nucleotides: TGTGCCAGCAGTTTTCCGGGACAGAACATTTATGGCTACACCTTC.

This clonotype came up a few times. This chain joins TRBV7-9 and TRBJ1-4; 7 bases agree with TRBD1. The germline gives CDR1 SEHNR, CDR2 FQNEAQ (reference sequence). The CDR3 totals 16 residues. The V gene end was trimmed by 5 bases and the J gene end by 5 bases; junction bases not matched to a gene: 11. This CDR3 reads CASSKSTGVKNEKLFF. The CDR3 nucleotides read TGTGCCAGCAGCAAGTCAACAGGGGTCAAAAATGAAAAACTGTTTTTT.

This clonotype appeared many times. The chain employs TRBV6-5 and TRBJ1-4; maybe TRBD1 (5 bases). Trimming removed 2 bases at V and 0 bases at J, with 7 bases between. Germline CDR1 reads MNHEY; CDR2 reads SVGAGI. This CDR3 is 15 amino acids long. Written as DNA, the CDR3 is TGTGCCAGCAGTTACCTAGGGGCAACTAATGAAAAACTGTTTTTT. It encodes CASSYLGATNEKLFF.

This clonotype has only a few counts. The DNA of the CDR3 is TGTGCCAGCAGTTTATTGGGACAGGACGCAGTCAGAAACACCATATATTTT. Translating gives CASSLLGQDAVRNTIYF. The chain carries TRBV28 and TRBJ1-3; TRBD1 matches at 8 bases. The J segment lost 5 bases and the V segment lost 1 base, leaving 10 bases of the junction unmatched. The germline V gene has CDR1 MDHEN and CDR2 SYDVKM. CDR3 size: 17 residues.

The chain is built from TRBV5-1 and TRBJ2-4, with D maybe TRBD2 (6 bases). The germline CDR1 and CDR2 sequences are SGHRS and YFSETQ. Trimming removed 4 bases at V and 2 bases at J, with 13 bases between. The CDR3 loop spans 15 amino acids. CDR3 region: CASSGGTLTKNIQYF. In DNA form, the CDR3 reads TGCGCCAGCAGCGGGGGGACTTTAACCAAAAACATTCAGTACTTC.

This clonotype was seen at least ten times. This chain uses TRBV28 with TRBJ1-4, with 7 bases matching TRBD1. The germline gives CDR1 MDHEN, CDR2 SYDVKM. This CDR3 has 17 amino acids. The V and J ends lost 3 bases and 0 bases, in that order; junction bases with no gene match: 7. CDR3: CASSFATGAATNEKLFF. DNA of the CDR3: TGTGCCAGCAGTTTCGCCACAGGGGCGGCAACTAATGAAAAACTGTTTTTT.

Ten or more counts support this clonotype. The chain carries TRBV19 and TRBJ1-1; D gene unclear. CDR3 length: 14 residues. V dropped 6 bases and J dropped 5 bases, with 16 bases sitting between them. The germline gives CDR1 LNHDA, CDR2 SQIVND (reference sequence). CDR3 amino acids: CASRETVKVTEAFF. CDR3 DNA sequence: TGTGCCAGTAGAGAGACTGTTAAGGTGACTGAAGCTTTCTTT.

A remark on this clonotype: It may be a read error: a sequence one base away is much more abundant. This rearrangement joins TRBV20-1 to TRBJ2-1; D unclear. CDR3 length equals 15 residues. In germline, CDR1 is DFQATT, CDR2 SNEGSKA (reference sequence). The CDR3 protein is CTAPTQGASYNEQFF. The CDR3 DNA is TGCACTGCACCTACCCAAGGTGCCTCCTACAATGAGCAGTTCTTC.

This clonotype was counted at least ten times. The chain couples TRBV7-8 to TRBJ2-7; D may be TRBD1 or TRBD2 (5 bases each). Between the trimmed V and J ends, which lost 0 bases and 0 bases, there was a span of 15 bases. The V gene's germline CDR1 is SGHVS and CDR2 FQNEAQ. CDR3 length: 17 amino acids. The DNA for the CDR3 is TGTGCCAGCAGCTTAGCGGTGGGGGAGAGGAACTCCTACGAGCAGTACTTC. This translates into CASSLAVGERNSYEQYF.

This clonotype was seen repeatedly, ten times or more. The gene calls are TRBV12-3 or TRBV12-4 and TRBJ2-3, with TRBD2 matching over 7 bases. The CDR3 consists of 15 residues. J was trimmed by 7 bases and V by 6 bases; bases with no gene match: 13. The CDR3 spells CASSVTSNHQYTQYF. DNA for the CDR3: TGTGCCAGCAGCGTGACTAGCAACCACCAGTATACGCAGTATTTT.

This clonotype was observed at least ten times. The rearrangement joins TRBV15 to TRBJ2-3; D not certain. The CDR3 contains 13 residues. The germline V gene has CDR1 LNHNV and CDR2 YYDKDF (reference sequence). The V end was cut by 6 bases, the J end by 2 bases, with 9 bases between. CDR3 DNA sequence: TGTGCCACCAGTGCAGCGTCCACAGATACGCAGTATTTT. Its protein product is CATSAASTDTQYF.

This CDR3 reads CASSFGGAVNEQFF. The CDR3 coding sequence is TGTGCCAGCAGCTTTGGGGGGGCTGTCAATGAGCAGTTCTTC. The chain employs TRBV7-6 and TRBJ2-1, with a weak D call TRBD2 (7 bases). Per the germline V gene, CDR1 is SGHVS and CDR2 is FNYEAQ. Trimming removed 3 bases at V and 6 bases at J, with 12 bases between. The CDR3 has 14 amino acids.